The clone carrying this T cell receptor beta chain was counted ten times or more. Its matching antigen is unknown. All donors were healthy, and all were Caucasian. This record belongs to a study of identical twins. CDR3 size: 13 residues. Deletions cut 5 bases from V and 7 bases from J, with 15 bases between. Study conclusions and caveats: Out-of-frame beta chain sequences displayed weaker excess sharing between twins. There was an excess of low generation probability in the out-of-frame alpha sequences that twins shared.

TCRdb reprocessed the 5' RACE reads with MiXCR, giving one entry per CDR3 protein. Of roughly 250,000 distinct CDR3 sequences in the sample, roughly an eighth are singletons; the top ten hold 8.5% to 10%. The TCR was taken from a woman between 18 and 30 years old in good health. The sequencing input was memory (CD45RO+) T cells sorted from blood. The V gene is TRBV12-3 or TRBV12-4, the J gene TRBJ2-7, with D maybe TRBD2 (6 bases). The CDR3 bases are TGTGCCAGCAGTGGGGACCCGGGGAGGGAGCAGTACTTC. This sequence encodes CASSGDPGREQYF.